This TCR beta chain appears in the sequencing data of a study of blood T cell repertoires in COVID-19. This table comes from immunoSEQ multiplex PCR, and its TCRdb copy is limited to in-frame clones, with some not included. This table has 100,000 to 150,000 clones, around nine tenths appearing once. Germline V lookup: CDR1 SEHNR, CDR2 FQNEAQ (reference sequence). V shed 6 bases and J 4 bases; nucleotides not matched to a gene: 8. The CDR3 totals 15 residues. This receptor was obtained from a woman in her 70s with COVID-19, enrolled during active disease. The J gene is TRBJ2-3, the V gene TRBV7-9, with 9 nucleotides matching TRBD2. The sample was peripheral blood. In nucleotides, the CDR3 is TGTGCCAGCAGGCGGGCTAGCGGGGAATCAGATACGCAGTATTTT. It is translated as CASRRASGESDTQYF.